Listed below are T cell receptor beta chains from one sample, sequenced in a study of blood T cell repertoires in COVID-19. Using immunoSEQ multiplex PCR, the repertoire was profiled, and TCRdb retains in-frame clones only, with some absent. Among tens of thousands of clones listed, 82% were seen once. The sequencing input was peripheral blood. All receptors come from a human donor with acute or convalescent COVID-19. The donor label of this sample is uncertain. The CDR3 runs from the conserved cysteine through the conserved F or W. Each record gives: clone size, D gene, V gene, J gene, CDR3 protein, CDR3 DNA. A D gene is named only where the DNA matches it firmly. The size entry is marked missing in some rows and otherwise reads once, few, many or a size class.

.	TRBD1	TRBV14	TRBJ1-6	CASSILLSGGADSPLHF	TGTGCCAGCAGCATACTGCTCTCAGGGGGCGCAGATTCACCCCTCCACTTT
.	TRBD1	TRBV13	TRBJ1-2	CASSLVVALWTGDRGYTF	TGTGCCAGCAGCTTAGTAGTGGCCCTCTGGACAGGGGATCGAGGCTACACCTTC
.	TRBD1	TRBV18	TRBJ1-5	CASSPGQEGPQHF	TGTGCCAGCTCACCAGGACAGGAGGGGCCCCAGCATTTT
.	.	TRBV20-1	TRBJ2-3	CSASNSRGTDTQYF	TGCAGTGCTAGTAATAGCAGAGGTACAGATACGCAGTATTTT
.	.	TRBV11-3	TRBJ2-7	CASSLGRGYDEQYF	TGTGCCAGCAGCCTCGGACGGGGATACGACGAGCAGTACTTC
.	.	TRBV28	TRBJ1-1	CASGIRTVNTEAFF	TGTGCCAGCGGCATCCGAACAGTGAACACTGAAGCTTTCTTT
few	TRBD1	TRBV19	TRBJ1-5	CASSQGARQPQHF	TGTGCCAGTAGTCAGGGGGCACGTCAGCCCCAGCATTTT
.	TRBD1	TRBV5-1	TRBJ1-2	CASSLGDRVYGYTF	TGCGCCAGCAGCTTGGGAGACAGGGTCTATGGCTACACCTTC
.	TRBD1	TRBV27	TRBJ2-7	CASRPTGGRGEQYF	TGTGCCAGCCGTCCTACAGGGGGTAGGGGAGAGCAGTACTTC
.	TRBD2	TRBV7-2	TRBJ2-3	CASSLRLAAPNTQYF	TGTGCCAGCAGCTTGAGACTAGCGGCGCCAAATACGCAGTATTTT
.	.	TRBV12-3/TRBV12-4	TRBJ1-4	CASTLAGEKTVF	TGTGCCAGCACCTTGGCAGGGGAGAAAACTGTTTTT
.	.	TRBV3-1/TRBV3-2	TRBJ2-4	CASSPVWGPLDIQYF	TGTGCCAGCAGCCCAGTTTGGGGGCCATTGGACATTCAGTACTTC
.	.	TRBV5-1	TRBJ2-1	CASSLDRQFYNEQFF	TGCGCCAGCAGCTTGGATCGACAGTTTTACAATGAGCAGTTCTTC
.	.	TRBV5-4	TRBJ2-5	CASSLGAGALGQETQYF	TGTGCCAGCAGCTTGGGGGCAGGGGCGCTGGGCCAAGAGACCCAGTACTTC
.	.	TRBV12-5	TRBJ1-3	CASGRGGNTIYF	TGTGCTAGTGGACGCGGTGGAAACACCATATATTTT
.	.	TRBV7-2	TRBJ1-1	CASRPRSGRDTEAFF	TGTGCCAGCAGGCCGAGGTCGGGGAGGGACACTGAAGCTTTCTTT
.	.	TRBV4-2	TRBJ1-5	CASSQEGAPGQPQHF	TGTGCCAGCAGCCAAGAGGGGGCCCCGGGACAGCCCCAGCATTTT
.	.	TRBV5-1	TRBJ1-5	CASSLEAGNQPQHF	TGCGCCAGCAGCTTGGAAGCGGGGAATCAGCCCCAGCATTTT
.	TRBD2	TRBV5-6	TRBJ2-3	CASSPRGEEADTQYF	TGTGCCAGCAGCCCCCGGGGGGAGGAGGCAGATACGCAGTATTTT
.	.	TRBV6-5	TRBJ1-2	CASSYSRVEGYGYTF	TGTGCCAGCAGTTACTCGAGGGTAGAGGGATATGGCTACACCTTC
.	.	TRBV18	TRBJ2-1	CASSPTTDNEQFF	TGTGCCAGCTCACCTACCACGGACAATGAGCAGTTCTTC
.	TRBD1	TRBV6-1	TRBJ1-2	CASSEAGQVSYGYTF	TGTGCCAGCAGTGAAGCAGGACAGGTCTCCTATGGCTACACCTTC
.	TRBD2	TRBV28	TRBJ2-5	CASSPLAGVGETQYF	TGTGCCAGCAGTCCTTTAGCGGGGGTAGGAGAGACCCAGTACTTC
.	.	TRBV19	TRBJ2-2	CASSIGPFNTGELFF	TGTGCCAGTAGTATCGGTCCTTTCAACACCGGGGAGCTGTTTTTT
.	TRBD1	TRBV6-6	TRBJ2-1	CASSRLMTGSYNEQFF	TGTGCCAGCAGTCGACTCATGACAGGGTCCTACAATGAGCAGTTCTTC
.	.	TRBV7-2	TRBJ2-7	CASSPSYEQYF	TGTGCCAGCAGCCCGAGCTACGAGCAGTACTTC
.	.	TRBV28	TRBJ1-3	CASSLFSTSGNTIYF	TGTGCCAGCAGTCTATTCTCGACATCTGGAAACACCATATATTTT
.	.	TRBV5-1	TRBJ2-3	CASSITGTTDTQYF	TGCGCCAGCAGCATAACAGGGACCACAGATACGCAGTATTTT